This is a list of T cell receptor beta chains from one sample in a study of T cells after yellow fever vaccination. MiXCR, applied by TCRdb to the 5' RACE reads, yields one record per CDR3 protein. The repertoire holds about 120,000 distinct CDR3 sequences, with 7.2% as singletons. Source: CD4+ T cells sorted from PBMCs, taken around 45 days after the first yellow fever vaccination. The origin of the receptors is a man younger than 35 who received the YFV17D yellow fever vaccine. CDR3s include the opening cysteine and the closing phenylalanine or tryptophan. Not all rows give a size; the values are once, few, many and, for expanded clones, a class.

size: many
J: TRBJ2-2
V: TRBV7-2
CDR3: CASSLVGWNTGELFF

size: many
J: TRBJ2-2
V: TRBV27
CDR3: CASSTPGRGTFVSGELFF

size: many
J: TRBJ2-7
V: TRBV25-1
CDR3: CASSNAGGSYEQYF

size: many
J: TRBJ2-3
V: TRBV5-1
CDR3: CASSLEWSSTDTQYF

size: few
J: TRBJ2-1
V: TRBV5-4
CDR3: CASGSSGGRYEQFF

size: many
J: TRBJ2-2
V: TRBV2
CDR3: CASSEMTASVGNGELFF

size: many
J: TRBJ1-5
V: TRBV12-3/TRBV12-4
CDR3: CASSLANQPQHF

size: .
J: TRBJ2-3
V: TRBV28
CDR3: CASSPLLAGFGTDTQYF

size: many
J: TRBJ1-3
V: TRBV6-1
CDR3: CASIRRFRTFSGNTIYF

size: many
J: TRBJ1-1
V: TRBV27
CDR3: CASSSSWGGSTEAFF

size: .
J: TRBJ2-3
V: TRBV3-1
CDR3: CASSQAGYTDTQYF

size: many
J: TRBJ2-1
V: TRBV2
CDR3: CASSEYGGRGQFF

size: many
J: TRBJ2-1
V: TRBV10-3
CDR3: CAIRGLAEYNEQFF

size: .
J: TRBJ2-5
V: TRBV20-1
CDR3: CSARVGTQETQHF

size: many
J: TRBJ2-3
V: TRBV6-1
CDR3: CASSWSATGDTQYF

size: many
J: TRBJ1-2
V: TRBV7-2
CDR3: CASSLVGQGDGYTF

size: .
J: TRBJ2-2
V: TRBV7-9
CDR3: CASSRGRTGLTGELFF